This T cell receptor beta chain was obtained from a study of blood T cell repertoires in COVID-19. Study as a whole: Acute-phase and convalescent COVID-19 samples originated in the United States, Italy and Spain. T cells, B-cell-depleted T cells, or PBMCs supplied cDNA or gDNA.

The protocol was immunoSEQ multiplex PCR, while the TCRdb copy is restricted to in-frame clones and leaves out a portion. Of roughly 17,000 clones in the sample, around 90% are singletons; the top ten hold roughly 3.2%. Germline V lookup: CDR1 MDHEN, CDR2 SYDVKM. The ends lost 5 bases at V and 7 bases at J; junction bases unmatched: 10. The CDR3 runs to 16 residues. This clonotype originated in a human donor in a cohort sampled during active COVID-19. This chain links TRBV28 with TRBJ2-1; 11 bases align to TRBD2. Sequencing used peripheral blood. CDR3 DNA: TGTGCCAGCAGTGTACTACTAGCGGGAGTGGGTAATGAGCAGTTCTTC. Translating it yields CASSVLLAGVGNEQFF.